This T cell receptor beta chain originates from a study of blood T cell repertoires in COVID-19. Each participant's cohort was designated according to participant-reported clinical history. Libraries were prepared by immunoSEQ multiplex PCR; TCRdb keeps only in-frame clonotypes and omits some of them. The sample gives some 320,000 clones, more than 90% of which show up once; around 2.5% is in the top ten. The CDR3 is made up of 15 amino acids. The germline CDR1 and CDR2 sequences are SQVTM and ANQGSEA. Turning to this clone: A read error may account for a junction end that differs from germline.

Sequenced sample: PBMCs or T cells enriched from blood (not recorded which). The V and J genes are TRBV29-1 and TRBJ2-7; the match to TRBD1 covers 7 bases. This sequence was found in a man aged 60 to 75 who had recovered from COVID-19. The CDR3 protein is CSVEGLTGKNYEQCF. The CDR3 nucleotides read TGCAGCGTTGAAGGTTTGACAGGGAAGAACTACGAGCAGTGCTTC.